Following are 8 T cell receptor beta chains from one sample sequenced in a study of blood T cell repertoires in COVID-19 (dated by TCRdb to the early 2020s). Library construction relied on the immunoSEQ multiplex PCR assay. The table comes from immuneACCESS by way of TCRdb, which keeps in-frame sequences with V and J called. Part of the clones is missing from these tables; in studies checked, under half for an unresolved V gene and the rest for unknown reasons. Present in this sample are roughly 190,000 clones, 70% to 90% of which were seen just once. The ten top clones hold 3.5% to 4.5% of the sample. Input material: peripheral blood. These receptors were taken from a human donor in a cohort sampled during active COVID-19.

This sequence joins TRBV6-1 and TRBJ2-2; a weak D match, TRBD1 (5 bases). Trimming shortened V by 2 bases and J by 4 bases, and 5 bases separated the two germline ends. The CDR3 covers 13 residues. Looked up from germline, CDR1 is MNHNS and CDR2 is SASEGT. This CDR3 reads CASSEQGTGELFF. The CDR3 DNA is TGTGCCAGCAGTGAACAGGGCACCGGGGAGCTGTTTTTT.

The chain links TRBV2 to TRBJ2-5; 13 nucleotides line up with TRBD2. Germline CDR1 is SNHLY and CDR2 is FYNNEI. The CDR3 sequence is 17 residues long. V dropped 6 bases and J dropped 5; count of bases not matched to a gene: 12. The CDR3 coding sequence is TGTGCCAGCAGACCGACTAGCGGGAGGCCTCGGGGTGAGACCCAGTACTTC. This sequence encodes CASRPTSGRPRGETQYF.

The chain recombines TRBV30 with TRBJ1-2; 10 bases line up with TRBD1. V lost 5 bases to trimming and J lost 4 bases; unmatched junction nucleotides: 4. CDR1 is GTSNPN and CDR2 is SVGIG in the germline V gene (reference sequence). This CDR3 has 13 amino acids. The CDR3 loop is CAWGQGDSYGYTF. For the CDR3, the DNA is TGTGCCTGGGGACAGGGGGACTCCTATGGCTACACCTTC.

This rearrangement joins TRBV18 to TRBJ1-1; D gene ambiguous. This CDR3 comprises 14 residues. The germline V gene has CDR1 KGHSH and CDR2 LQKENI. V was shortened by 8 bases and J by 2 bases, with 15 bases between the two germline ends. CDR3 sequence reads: CASRQSGVNTEAFF. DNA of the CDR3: TGTGCCAGCCGACAAAGCGGGGTAAACACTGAAGCTTTCTTT.

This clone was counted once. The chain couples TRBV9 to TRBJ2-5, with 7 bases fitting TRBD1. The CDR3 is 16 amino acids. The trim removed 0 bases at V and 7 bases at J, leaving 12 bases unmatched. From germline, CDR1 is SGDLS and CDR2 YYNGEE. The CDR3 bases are TGTGCCAGCAGCGTAGGGACAGGCCCCCCTGAGGGGACCCAGTACTTC. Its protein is CASSVGTGPPEGTQYF.

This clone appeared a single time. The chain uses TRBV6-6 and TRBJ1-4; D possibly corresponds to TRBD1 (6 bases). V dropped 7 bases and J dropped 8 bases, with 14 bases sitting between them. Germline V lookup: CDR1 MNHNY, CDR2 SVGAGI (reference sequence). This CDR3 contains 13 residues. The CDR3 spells CASKRTVPEKLFF. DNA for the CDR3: TGTGCCAGCAAGAGGACAGTGCCCGAAAAACTGTTTTTT.

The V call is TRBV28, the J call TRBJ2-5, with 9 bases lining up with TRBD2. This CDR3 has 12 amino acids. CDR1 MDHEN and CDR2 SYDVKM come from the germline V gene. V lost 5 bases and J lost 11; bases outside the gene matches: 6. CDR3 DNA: TGTGCCAGCAGTCCTAGCGGGGCGGGTCAGTACTTC. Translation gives CASSPSGAGQYF.

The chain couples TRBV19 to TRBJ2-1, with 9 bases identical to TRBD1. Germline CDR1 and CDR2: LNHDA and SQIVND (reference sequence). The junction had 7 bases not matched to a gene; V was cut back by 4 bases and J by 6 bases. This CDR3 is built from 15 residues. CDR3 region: CASSTPGQGSNEQFF. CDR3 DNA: TGTGCCAGTAGTACCCCGGGACAGGGTTCCAATGAGCAGTTCTTC. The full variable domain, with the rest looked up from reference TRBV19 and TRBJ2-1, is DGGITQSPKYLFRKEGQNVTLSCEQNLNHDAMYWYRQDPGQGLRLIYYSQIVNDFQKGDIAEGYSVSREKKESFPLTVTSAQKNPTAFYLCASSTPGQGSNEQFFGPGTRLTVL.